A selection of T cell receptor beta chains follows, all from one sample in a study of cytomegalovirus exposure and HLA in healthy donors. TCRdb's copy holds only in-frame clones and misses some; the assay was immunoSEQ multiplex PCR. This sample has roughly 140,000 clones, with 65% to 85% found just once. The sequencing input was PBMCs. These receptors all come from a male donor in good health and CMV-seronegative. Each CDR3 is given without its conserved first and last residue. The order of the fields is V gene, clone size, J gene, CDR3 protein. Clone size is shown for a subset of rows, as once, few, many or a class of expanded clone.

TRBV6-5	few	TRBJ1-1	ASSYGTGATEAF
TRBV4-2	NA	TRBJ2-2	ASSLRGGTGELF
TRBV5-6	once	TRBJ2-2	ASSLGAAVVLF
TRBV28	few	TRBJ1-1	ASTDTEAF
TRBV7-6	NA	TRBJ2-5	ASSGQRETQY
TRBV7-9	NA	TRBJ2-5	ASRVAGAEKTQY
TRBV5-1	NA	TRBJ2-7	ASSFSREGPYEQY
TRBV15	NA	TRBJ2-3	ATSLTGGLTDTQY
TRBV19	NA	TRBJ2-2	ASSYGGRTGELF
TRBV30	NA	TRBJ1-1	AWSVGGNTEAF
TRBV7-6	once	TRBJ2-3	ASSQELAGVWY
TRBV6-5	NA	TRBJ2-7	ASTRSGSLPYEQY
TRBV28	NA	TRBJ2-7	ASSSTGGNNEQY
TRBV7-9	once	TRBJ2-1	AVQREIEQF
TRBV4-3	few	TRBJ2-3	ASSQDLFRLAGGTDTQY
TRBV29-1	NA	TRBJ2-1	SVAIALAGGNEQF
TRBV7-6	NA	TRBJ2-7	ASSEIGSEQY